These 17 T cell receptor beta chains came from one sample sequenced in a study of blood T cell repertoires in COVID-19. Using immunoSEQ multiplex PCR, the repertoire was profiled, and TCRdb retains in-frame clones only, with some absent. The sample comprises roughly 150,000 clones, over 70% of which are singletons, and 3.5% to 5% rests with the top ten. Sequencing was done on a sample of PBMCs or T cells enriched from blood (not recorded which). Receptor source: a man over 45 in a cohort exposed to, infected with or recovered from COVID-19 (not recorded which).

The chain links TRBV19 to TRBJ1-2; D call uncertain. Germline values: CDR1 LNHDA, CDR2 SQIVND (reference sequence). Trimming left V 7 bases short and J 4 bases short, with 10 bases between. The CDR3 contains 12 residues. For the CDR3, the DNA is TGTGCCAGTAATTTCGGAGGCTATGGCTACACCTTC. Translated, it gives CASNFGGYGYTF.

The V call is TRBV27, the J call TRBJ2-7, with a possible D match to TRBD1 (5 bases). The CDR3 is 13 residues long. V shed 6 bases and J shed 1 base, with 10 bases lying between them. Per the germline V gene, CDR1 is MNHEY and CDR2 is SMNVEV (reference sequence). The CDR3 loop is CASRGQGSYEQYF. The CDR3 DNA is TGTGCCAGCAGAGGGCAGGGTTCCTACGAGCAGTACTTC.

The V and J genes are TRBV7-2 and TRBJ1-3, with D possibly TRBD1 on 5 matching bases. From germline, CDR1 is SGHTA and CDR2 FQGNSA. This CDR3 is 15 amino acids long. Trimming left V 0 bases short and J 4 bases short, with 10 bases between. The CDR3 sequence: CASSLAAGLGNTIYF. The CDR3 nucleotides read TGTGCCAGCAGCTTAGCGGCGGGGCTCGGAAACACCATATATTTT.

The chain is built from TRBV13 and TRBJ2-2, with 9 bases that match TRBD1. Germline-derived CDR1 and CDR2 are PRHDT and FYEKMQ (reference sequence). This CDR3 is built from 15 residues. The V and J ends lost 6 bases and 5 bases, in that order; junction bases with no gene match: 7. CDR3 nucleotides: TGTGCCAGCAGATACGGGACAGGGCTTACCGGGGAGCTGTTTTTT. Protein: CASRYGTGLTGELFF. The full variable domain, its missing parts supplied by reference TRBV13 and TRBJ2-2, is AAGVIQSPRHLIKEKRETATLKCYPIPRHDTVYWYQQGPGQDPQFLISFYEKMQSDKGSIPDRFSAQQFSDYHSELNMSSLELGDSALYFCASRYGTGLTGELFFGEGSRLTVL.

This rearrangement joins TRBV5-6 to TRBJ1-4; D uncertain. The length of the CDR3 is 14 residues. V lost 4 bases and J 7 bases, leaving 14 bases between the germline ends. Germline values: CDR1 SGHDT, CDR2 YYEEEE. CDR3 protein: CASSRMREGEKLFF. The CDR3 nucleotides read TGTGCCAGCAGCCGAATGAGGGAAGGTGAAAAACTGTTTTTT.

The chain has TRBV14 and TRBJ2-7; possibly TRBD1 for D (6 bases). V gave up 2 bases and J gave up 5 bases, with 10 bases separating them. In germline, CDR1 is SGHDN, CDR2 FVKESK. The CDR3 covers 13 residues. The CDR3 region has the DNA TGTGCCAGCAGCCAATTTTCAGGGGACGAGCAGTACTTC. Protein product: CASSQFSGDEQYF.

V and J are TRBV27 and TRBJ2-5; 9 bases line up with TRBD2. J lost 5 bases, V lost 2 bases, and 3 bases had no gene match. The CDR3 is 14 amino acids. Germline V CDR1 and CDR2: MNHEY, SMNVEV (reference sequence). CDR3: CASSLIAGVETQYF. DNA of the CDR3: TGTGCCAGCAGTTTAATAGCGGGAGTTGAGACCCAGTACTTC.

CDR3 in DNA: TGTGCCAGCAGTGACGTAGGGGGCTGGGGAGGCACCGGGGAGCTGTTTTTT. It codes for CASSDVGGWGGTGELFF. The chain couples TRBV25-1 to TRBJ2-2, with a tentative D call TRBD1 (7 bases). V lost 3 bases and J 4 bases, leaving 18 bases between the germline ends. CDR3 length: 17 residues. Per germline, CDR1 MGHDK and CDR2 SYGVNS.

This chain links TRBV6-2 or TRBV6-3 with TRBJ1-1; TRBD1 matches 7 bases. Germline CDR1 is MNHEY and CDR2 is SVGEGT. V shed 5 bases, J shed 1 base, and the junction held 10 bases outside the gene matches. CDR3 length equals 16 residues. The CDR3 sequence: CASSLDRDKGNTEAFF. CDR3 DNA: TGTGCCAGCAGTCTTGACAGGGATAAAGGGAACACTGAAGCTTTCTTT.

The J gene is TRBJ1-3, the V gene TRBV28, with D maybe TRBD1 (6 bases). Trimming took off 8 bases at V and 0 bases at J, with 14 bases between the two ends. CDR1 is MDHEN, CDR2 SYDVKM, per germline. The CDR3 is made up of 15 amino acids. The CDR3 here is CASQGRGTSGNTIYF. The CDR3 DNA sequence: TGTGCCAGCCAGGGGCGGGGGACCTCTGGAAACACCATATATTTT.

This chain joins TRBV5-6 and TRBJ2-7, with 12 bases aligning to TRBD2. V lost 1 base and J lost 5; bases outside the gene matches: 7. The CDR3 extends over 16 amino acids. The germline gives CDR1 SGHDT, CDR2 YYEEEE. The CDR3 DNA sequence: TGTGCCAGCAGCTTGTGGCTAGCGGGGGGGCTGGACGAGCAGTACTTC. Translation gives CASSLWLAGGLDEQYF. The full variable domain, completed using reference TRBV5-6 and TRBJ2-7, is DAGVTQSPTHLIKTRGQQVTLRCSPKSGHDTVSWYQQALGQGPQFIFQYYEEEERQRGNFPDRFSGHQFPNYSSELNVNALLLGDSALYLCASSLWLAGGLDEQYFGPGTRLTVT.

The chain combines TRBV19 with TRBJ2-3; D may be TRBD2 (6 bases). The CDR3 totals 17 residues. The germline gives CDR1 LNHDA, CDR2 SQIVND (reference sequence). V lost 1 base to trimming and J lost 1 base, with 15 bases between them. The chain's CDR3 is CASSIAWGVFGTDTQYF. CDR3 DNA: TGTGCCAGTAGTATAGCTTGGGGGGTCTTTGGCACAGATACGCAGTATTTT.

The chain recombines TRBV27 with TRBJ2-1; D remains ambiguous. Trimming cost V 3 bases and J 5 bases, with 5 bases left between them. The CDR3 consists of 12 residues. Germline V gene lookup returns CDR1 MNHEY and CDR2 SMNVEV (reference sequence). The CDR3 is CASSFLDNEQFF. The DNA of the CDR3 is TGTGCCAGCAGTTTCCTAGACAATGAGCAGTTCTTC.

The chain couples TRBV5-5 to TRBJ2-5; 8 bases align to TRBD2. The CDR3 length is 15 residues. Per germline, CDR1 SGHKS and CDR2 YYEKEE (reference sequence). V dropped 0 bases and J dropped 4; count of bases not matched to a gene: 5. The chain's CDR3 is CASSLVVGRGETQYF. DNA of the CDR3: TGTGCCAGCAGCTTGGTGGTCGGGAGGGGAGAGACCCAGTACTTC.

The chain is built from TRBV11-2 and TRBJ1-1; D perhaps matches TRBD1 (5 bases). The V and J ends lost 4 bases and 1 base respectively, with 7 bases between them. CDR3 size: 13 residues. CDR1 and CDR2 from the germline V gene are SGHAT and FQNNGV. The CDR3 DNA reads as TGTGCCAGCAGCTATCAGGGGAACACTGAAGCTTTCTTT. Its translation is CASSYQGNTEAFF.

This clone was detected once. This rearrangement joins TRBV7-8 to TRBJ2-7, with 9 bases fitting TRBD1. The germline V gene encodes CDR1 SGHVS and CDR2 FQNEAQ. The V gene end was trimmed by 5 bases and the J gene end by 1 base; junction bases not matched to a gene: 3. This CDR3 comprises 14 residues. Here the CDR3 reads CASSAGTGSYEQYF. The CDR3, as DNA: TGTGCCAGCAGCGCCGGGACAGGGTCCTACGAGCAGTACTTC.

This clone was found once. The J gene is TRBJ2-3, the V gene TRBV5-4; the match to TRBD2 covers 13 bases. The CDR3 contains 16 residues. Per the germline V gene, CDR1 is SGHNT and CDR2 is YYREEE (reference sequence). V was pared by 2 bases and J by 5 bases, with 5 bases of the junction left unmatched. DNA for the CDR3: TGTGCCAGCAGCTTAACTAGCGGGGGGGCGGGAGATACGCAGTATTTT. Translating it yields CASSLTSGGAGDTQYF.